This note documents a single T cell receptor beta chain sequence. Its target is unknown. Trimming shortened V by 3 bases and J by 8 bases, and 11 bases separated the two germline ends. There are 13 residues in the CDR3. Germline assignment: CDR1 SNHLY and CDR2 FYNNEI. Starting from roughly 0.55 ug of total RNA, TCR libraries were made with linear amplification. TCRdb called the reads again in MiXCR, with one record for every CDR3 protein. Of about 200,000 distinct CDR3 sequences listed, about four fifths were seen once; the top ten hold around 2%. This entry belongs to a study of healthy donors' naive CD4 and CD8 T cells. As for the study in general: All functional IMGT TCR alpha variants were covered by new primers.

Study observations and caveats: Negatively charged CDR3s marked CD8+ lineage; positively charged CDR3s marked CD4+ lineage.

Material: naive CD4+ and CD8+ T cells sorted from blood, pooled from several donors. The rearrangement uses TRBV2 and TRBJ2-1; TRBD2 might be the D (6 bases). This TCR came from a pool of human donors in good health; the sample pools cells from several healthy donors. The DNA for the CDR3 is TGTGCCAGCAGTGACCGGCCGGGGGATGAGCAGTTCTTC. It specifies CASSDRPGDEQFF. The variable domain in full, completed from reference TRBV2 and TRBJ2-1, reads EPEVTQTPSHQVTQMGQEVILRCVPISNHLYFYWYRQILGQKVEFLVSFYNNEISEKSEIFDDQFSVERPDGSNFTLKIRSTKLEDSAMYFCASSDRPGDEQFFGPGTRLTVL.